A selection of T cell receptor beta chains follows, all from one sample in a study of blood T cells in healthy people across ages. One entry per CDR3 protein, called by TCRdb with MiXCR from the 5' RACE reads. This sample has 650,000 to 700,000 distinct CDR3 sequences; approximately 30% occur once, and the top ten carry 15%. The specimen sequenced was blood. The receptors come from a woman of 80 years or more in good health. CDR3s include the opening cysteine and the closing phenylalanine or tryptophan. D genes are given only for firm matches. Clone size appears in some rows only: once, few, many, or a class for an expanded clone.

len,j_gene,abundance,d_gene,v_gene,CDR3nt,CDR3aa
16,TRBJ2-1,many,TRBD2,TRBV6-2/TRBV6-3,TGTGCCAGCAGAACGGGGGGGGGCCTCTCCTACAATGAGCAGTTCTTC,CASRTGGGLSYNEQFF
15,TRBJ2-3,.,TRBD2,TRBV20-1,TGCAGTGCACCGCCGACTAGCGGTAGCACAGATACGCAGTATTTT,CSAPPTSGSTDTQYF
11,TRBJ2-1,many,.,TRBV21-1,TGTGCCAGGACAGGGAGTGATGAGCAGTTCTTC,CARTGSDEQFF
15,TRBJ1-5,many,TRBD1,TRBV12-3/TRBV12-4,TGTGCCAGCAGTTTAAGCGGACAGGATAATCAGCCCCAGCATTTT,CASSLSGQDNQPQHF
12,TRBJ1-1,many,.,TRBV6-5,TGTGCCAGCAGTTACGGGGGGACTGAAGCTTTCTTT,CASSYGGTEAFF
16,TRBJ1-4,many,TRBD1,TRBV5-1,TGCGCCAGCAGCCGAAGGTCGGGGACAGGGGAAGAAAAACTGTTTTTT,CASSRRSGTGEEKLFF
16,TRBJ1-5,.,.,TRBV4-2,TGTGCCAGCAGTCCAGGGGACCAAGGGCAGTATCAGCCCCAGCATTTT,CASSPGDQGQYQPQHF
16,TRBJ1-1,many,.,TRBV15,TGTGCCACCAGCAGAGAAGAAGGATATGGTAGGTTTGAAGCTTTCTTT,CATSREEGYGRFEAFF
16,TRBJ1-1,many,.,TRBV15,TGTGCCACCAGCAGAGAATACGGACGGAGGAACACTGAAGCTTTCTTT,CATSREYGRRNTEAFF
15,TRBJ1-1,many,.,TRBV12-3/TRBV12-4,TGTGCCAGCAGTTCACCTGTGTGGGGGGGGGCTGAAGCTTTCTTT,CASSSPVWGGAEAFF
12,TRBJ1-1,.,.,TRBV5-6,TGTGCCAGCAGCTGGCGGAACACTGAAGCTTTCTTT,CASSWRNTEAFF
14,TRBJ2-7,many,TRBD1,TRBV2,TGTGCCAGCAAGGGACAGGCAGTTTCCTACGAGCAGTACTTC,CASKGQAVSYEQYF
15,TRBJ2-3,many,.,TRBV7-2,TGTGCCAGCAGCCGACCGGGAGCTCAACGAAATACGCAGTATTTT,CASSRPGAQRNTQYF
13,TRBJ2-7,many,.,TRBV6-1,TGTGCCAGCAGTGGACGGACAGCCTGGGAGCAGTACTTC,CASSGRTAWEQYF
14,TRBJ1-4,.,TRBD1,TRBV19,TGTGCCAGTACTCCGACAGGGCCATACGAAAAACTGTTTTTT,CASTPTGPYEKLFF
18,TRBJ1-1,many,.,TRBV19,TGTGCCAGTATTACGACCCATATGGGGCCCGCGCTAAACACTGAAGCTTTCTTT,CASITTHMGPALNTEAFF
16,TRBJ1-5,.,.,TRBV6-2/TRBV6-3,TGTGCCAGCACAGTTCCAGATGGACAGAGAGGTCAGCCCCAGCATTTT,CASTVPDGQRGQPQHF
15,TRBJ2-5,.,.,TRBV5-5,TGTGCCAGCAGCGCCTTGGTCCTGGGGCAAGAGACCCAGTACTTC,CASSALVLGQETQYF
16,TRBJ2-1,once,TRBD2,TRBV7-6,TGTGCCAGCAGCCTACTTCTAGCGGGGGTTTCAAATGAGCAGTTCTTC,CASSLLLAGVSNEQFF
15,TRBJ2-7,many,TRBD2,TRBV6-2/TRBV6-3,TGTGCCAGCAGTCAAAGCGGGACGGCGATCCACGAGCAGTACTTC,CASSQSGTAIHEQYF
14,TRBJ1-5,many,.,TRBV10-3,TGTGCCATCAGTGAGGAGGAGGGCAATCAGCCCCAGCATTTT,CAISEEEGNQPQHF
15,TRBJ2-5,.,.,TRBV20-1,TGCAGTGCTAGCCCGCCCCGGGGGTACCAAGAGACCCAGTACTTC,CSASPPRGYQETQYF
14,TRBJ1-2,.,TRBD1,TRBV6-4,TGTGCCAGCGGGGGACAGGGGCGGACTATTGGCTACACCTTC,CASGGQGRTIGYTF
14,TRBJ2-5,once,.,TRBV7-2,TGTGCCAGCAGCTCCGGTTCTATCAAAGAGACCCAGTACTTC,CASSSGSIKETQYF
12,TRBJ1-2,.,.,TRBV20-1,TGCAGTGCCAAACAGGTAGCCTATGGCTACACCTTC,CSAKQVAYGYTF
16,TRBJ2-3,.,.,TRBV9,TGTGCCAGCAGCCCTCAACTGTCTGGGGACCGGGATACGCAGTATTTT,CASSPQLSGDRDTQYF
15,TRBJ2-7,.,.,TRBV7-9,TGTGCCAGCAGCTTAGATCAGGGCATTCTCAACGAGCAGTACTTC,CASSLDQGILNEQYF
18,TRBJ1-2,many,.,TRBV27,TGTGCCAGCAGATATACTCCTTTGGGAGGGGGTTACAACTATGGCTACACCTTC,CASRYTPLGGGYNYGYTF
15,TRBJ2-1,.,TRBD1,TRBV5-1,TGCGCCAGCAGCTTCGAGGGGGCCCCCTACAATGAGCAGTTCTTC,CASSFEGAPYNEQFF
13,TRBJ2-5,many,.,TRBV19,TGTGCCAGTAGTCCGCGGGTGGTAGAGACCCAGTACTTC,CASSPRVVETQYF
13,TRBJ2-5,.,TRBD1,TRBV20-1,TGCAGTGCTAGACGACAGGGGGGCGAGACCCAGTACTTC,CSARRQGGETQYF
14,TRBJ2-5,.,.,TRBV7-2,TGTCCCGGCAGCCAGAGATGGGGCCTTGAGACCCAGTACTTC,CPGSQRWGLETQYF
11,TRBJ1-1,many,TRBD1,TRBV5-6,TGTGCCAGCAGCGTCAGGGGGGAAGCTTTCTTT,CASSVRGEAFF
16,TRBJ2-3,.,TRBD2,TRBV20-1,TGCAGTGCTAGAGGGACTAGCGGGGTGGAGAGAGATACGCAGTATTTT,CSARGTSGVERDTQYF
14,TRBJ1-5,.,TRBD1,TRBV7-2,TGTGCCAGCAGCCCGGGGACAGACAATCAGCCCCAGCATTTT,CASSPGTDNQPQHF
14,TRBJ2-1,many,.,TRBV7-8,TGTGCCAGCAGCTTACCCCCGAGGCCCAATGAGCAGTTCTTC,CASSLPPRPNEQFF
14,TRBJ1-5,.,.,TRBV28,TGTGCCAGCACGATCCCGGGGAACAATCAGCCCCAGCATTTT,CASTIPGNNQPQHF
11,TRBJ2-2,.,.,TRBV20-1,TGCAGTGCTAGTAGTCTCGGGGAGCTGTTTTTT,CSASSLGELFF
17,TRBJ2-5,.,TRBD2,TRBV7-9,TGTGCCAGCAGCTTCTTTCTAGCGGGGGGATACCAAGAGACCCAGTACTTC,CASSFFLAGGYQETQYF
13,TRBJ1-4,many,.,TRBV20-1,TGCAGTGCTAGGTTGTTGGGCAGGGAAAAACTGTTTTTT,CSARLLGREKLFF
17,TRBJ2-5,.,TRBD2,TRBV11-2,TGTGCCAGCAGCTTAACTCTGGGACTATCTTATCGAGAGACCCAGTACTTC,CASSLTLGLSYRETQYF
15,TRBJ1-4,.,TRBD1,TRBV5-1,TGCGCCAGCAGCTTGGACTACAGGGGCGGTGAAAAACTGTTTTTT,CASSLDYRGGEKLFF
16,TRBJ2-3,many,TRBD1,TRBV19,TGTGCCAGTAGTATAGGGAGACAGGGGTCGACAGATACGCAGTATTTT,CASSIGRQGSTDTQYF
15,TRBJ2-5,many,.,TRBV6-5,TGTGCCAGCAGTTACGCCACGGGGGGCCGGGAGACCCAGTACTTC,CASSYATGGRETQYF
14,TRBJ1-1,few,.,TRBV24-1,TGTGCCACCAGATCGGACGGAGAGAACACTGAAGCTTTCTTT,CATRSDGENTEAFF
13,TRBJ2-3,.,TRBD2,TRBV20-1,TGCAGTGCTCTCGGGGGGGCTGGTGATACGCAGTATTTT,CSALGGAGDTQYF
13,TRBJ1-1,few,.,TRBV7-8,TGTGCCAGCAGCTACGACACGAACACTGAAGCTTTCTTT,CASSYDTNTEAFF
12,TRBJ1-1,few,.,TRBV12-3/TRBV12-4,TGTGCCAGCAGTTTCCGCCCGAGGGAAGCTTTCTTT,CASSFRPREAFF
17,TRBJ2-1,.,TRBD2,TRBV11-2,TGTGCCAGCAGCCCCCCCTTAGCGGGAGGGTCCTACAATGAGCAGTTCTTC,CASSPPLAGGSYNEQFF
12,TRBJ2-1,.,TRBD2,TRBV7-4,TGTGCCAGCAGCCCTAGGACTAGTGAGCAGTTCTTC,CASSPRTSEQFF
13,TRBJ2-7,.,.,TRBV19,TGTGCCAGTAGTCCCGCGGGGATCTACGAGCAGTACTTC,CASSPAGIYEQYF
15,TRBJ1-6,.,TRBD1,TRBV2,TGTGCCAGCACCCTATACAGGGGCTATAATTCACCCCTCCACTTT,CASTLYRGYNSPLHF
15,TRBJ2-7,few,.,TRBV5-6,TGTGCCAGCAGCTCTACACTCGGACCATACAATGAGCAGTACTTC,CASSSTLGPYNEQYF
18,TRBJ1-1,few,TRBD1,TRBV27,TGTGCCACTCTTCCGCTTTCAGGGGGCCAGGGGCTGAACACTGAAGCTTTCTTT,CATLPLSGGQGLNTEAFF